The T cell receptor (beta chain) described here comes from a study of T cells in Graves' hyperthyroidism and ophthalmopathy. Study results and limitations: A model of 13 V-J pairs discriminated ophthalmopathy from stable hyperthyroidism.

A few counts support this clonotype. Its antigen is not known. It was RNA transcripts that yielded the amplified TCR beta CDR3 regions. First-round RT-PCR of the TCR CDR3 relied on the HTBI primer set. TCRdb ran MiXCR on the multiplex PCR reads and lists one entry per CDR3 protein. The sample consists of around 600,000 distinct CDR3 sequences, approximately 15% of them appearing once. In germline, CDR1 is PRHDT, CDR2 FYEKMQ (reference sequence). The CDR3 runs to 13 residues. Trimming pared 7 bases from V and 0 bases from J, leaving 4 bases between. Sequenced input: blood. The rearrangement joins TRBV13 to TRBJ2-6; D ambiguous. This clonotype was sampled from a woman under 30 with Graves' ophthalmopathy. The DNA for the CDR3 is TGTGCCAGCACCAACTCTGGGGCCAACGTCCTGACTTTC. It is translated as CASTNSGANVLTF.